The entry below describes one TCR beta chain. This sample is drawn from a study of Ad26.COV2.S vaccination and SARS-CoV-2 variants. Profiled with immunoSEQ multiplex PCR; TCRdb holds only in-frame clones, not every one. This sample has about 350,000 clones, with less than 90% found just once. Treatment meaning: roughly 20 received Ad26.COV2.S at low or high dose, single or two shots; about 5 received placebo; per-sample allocation not given. Sampling happened 63 days after the first vaccine or placebo injection. Trimming removed 7 bases from V and 2 bases from J, with 17 bases in between. CDR1 is MDHEN and CDR2 is SYDVKM in the germline V gene. This CDR3 is built from 15 residues.

The chain joins TRBV28 to TRBJ1-1, with D unresolved. The clonotype was recovered from a person aged 18 to 59 who received the Ad26.COV2.S COVID-19 vaccine or a placebo. The input for sequencing was peripheral blood, taken in a trial of Ad26.COV2.S vaccine versus placebo. The CDR3 here is CASTPAQITNTEAFF. CDR3 DNA sequence: TGTGCCAGCACTCCGGCCCAGATTACTAACACTGAAGCTTTCTTT.